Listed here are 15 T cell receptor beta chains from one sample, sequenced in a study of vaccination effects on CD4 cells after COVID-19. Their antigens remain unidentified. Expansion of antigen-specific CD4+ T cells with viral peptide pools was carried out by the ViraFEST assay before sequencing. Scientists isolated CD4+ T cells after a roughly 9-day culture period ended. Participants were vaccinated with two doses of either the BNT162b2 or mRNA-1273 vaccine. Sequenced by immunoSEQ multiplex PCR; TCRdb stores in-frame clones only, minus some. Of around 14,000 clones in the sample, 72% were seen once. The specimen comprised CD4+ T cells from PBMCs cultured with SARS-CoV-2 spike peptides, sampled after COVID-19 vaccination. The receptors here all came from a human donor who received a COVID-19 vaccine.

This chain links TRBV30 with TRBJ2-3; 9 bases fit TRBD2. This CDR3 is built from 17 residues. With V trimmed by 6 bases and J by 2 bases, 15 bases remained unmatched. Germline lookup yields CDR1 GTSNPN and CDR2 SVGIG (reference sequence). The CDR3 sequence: CACALFPSGKATDTQYF. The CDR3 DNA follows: TGTGCCTGCGCGCTCTTCCCTAGCGGGAAGGCCACAGATACGCAGTATTTT.

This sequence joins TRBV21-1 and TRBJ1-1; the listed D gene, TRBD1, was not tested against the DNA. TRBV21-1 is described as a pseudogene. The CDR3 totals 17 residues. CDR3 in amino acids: CASSKGDRGPGDPEAFF. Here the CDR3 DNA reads TGTGCCAGCAGCAAAGGGGACAGGGGCCCGGGGGACCCTGAAGCTTTCTTT.

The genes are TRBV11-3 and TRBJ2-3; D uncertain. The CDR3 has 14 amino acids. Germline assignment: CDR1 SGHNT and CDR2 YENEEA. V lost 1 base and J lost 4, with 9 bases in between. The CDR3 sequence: CASSLGIGPDTQYF. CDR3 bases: TGTGCCAGCAGCTTAGGTATCGGGCCAGATACGCAGTATTTT.

This chain's CDR3 is CASSLQGLYGYTF. In nucleotides, the CDR3 is TGTGCCAGCAGCCTACAGGGACTCTATGGCTACACCTTC. The rearrangement uses TRBV3-1 (or the pseudogene TRBV3-2) and TRBJ1-2, with TRBD1 as a possible D gene (6 bases). Germline lookup yields CDR1 LGHDT and CDR2 YNNKEL (reference sequence). Between the trimmed V and J ends, which lost 4 bases and 4 bases, there was a span of 10 bases. This CDR3 is 13 amino acids long.

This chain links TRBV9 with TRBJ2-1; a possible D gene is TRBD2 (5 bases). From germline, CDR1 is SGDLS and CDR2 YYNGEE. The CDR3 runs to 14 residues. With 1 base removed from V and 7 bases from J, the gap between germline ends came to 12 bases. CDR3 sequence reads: CASSVSGGRNEQFF. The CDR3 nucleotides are TGTGCCAGCAGCGTATCAGGAGGAAGGAATGAGCAGTTCTTC.

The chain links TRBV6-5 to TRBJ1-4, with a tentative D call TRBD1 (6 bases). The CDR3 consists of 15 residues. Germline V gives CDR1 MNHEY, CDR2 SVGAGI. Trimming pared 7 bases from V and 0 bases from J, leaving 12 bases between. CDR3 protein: CASMGASATNEKLFF. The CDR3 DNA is TGTGCCAGCATGGGGGCCAGTGCAACTAATGAAAAACTGTTTTTT.

CDR3 DNA: TGTGCCAGCTCACCAGTCGAACAGGGGAATACTGAAGCTTTCTTT. This encodes CASSPVEQGNTEAFF. This chain connects TRBV18 to TRBJ1-1, with TRBD1 matching over 7 bases. The J segment lost 5 bases and the V segment lost 2 bases, leaving 8 bases of the junction unmatched. The CDR3 length is 15 residues. Germline V gives CDR1 KGHSH, CDR2 LQKENI.

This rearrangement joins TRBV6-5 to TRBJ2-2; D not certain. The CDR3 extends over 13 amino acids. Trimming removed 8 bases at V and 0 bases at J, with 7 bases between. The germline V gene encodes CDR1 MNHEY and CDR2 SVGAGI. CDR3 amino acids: CASQDPNTGELFF. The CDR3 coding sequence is TGTGCCAGCCAAGATCCGAACACCGGGGAGCTGTTTTTT.

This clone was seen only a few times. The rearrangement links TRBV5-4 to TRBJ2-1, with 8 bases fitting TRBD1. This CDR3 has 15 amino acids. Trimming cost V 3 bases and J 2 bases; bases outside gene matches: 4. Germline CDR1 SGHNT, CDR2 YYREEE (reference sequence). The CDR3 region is CASSSGGSTYNEQFF. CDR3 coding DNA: TGTGCCAGCAGCTCAGGGGGCAGCACCTACAATGAGCAGTTCTTC. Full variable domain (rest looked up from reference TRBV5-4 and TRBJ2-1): ETGVTQSPTHLIKTRGQQVTLRCSSQSGHNTVSWYQQALGQGPQFIFQYYREEENGRGNFPPRFSGLQFPNYSSELNVNALELDDSALYLCASSSGGSTYNEQFFGPGTRLTVL.

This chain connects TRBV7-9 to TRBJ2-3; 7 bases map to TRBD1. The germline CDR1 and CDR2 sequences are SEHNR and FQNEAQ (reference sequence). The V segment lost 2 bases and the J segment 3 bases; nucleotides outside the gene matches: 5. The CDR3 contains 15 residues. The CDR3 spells CASSLSTGRTDTQYF. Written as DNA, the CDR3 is TGTGCCAGCAGCTTATCGACAGGGCGGACAGATACGCAGTATTTT.

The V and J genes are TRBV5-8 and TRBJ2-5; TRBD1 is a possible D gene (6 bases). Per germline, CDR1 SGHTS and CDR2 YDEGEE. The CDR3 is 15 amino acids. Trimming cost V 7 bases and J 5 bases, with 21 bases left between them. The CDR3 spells CASRHRRGSEETQYF. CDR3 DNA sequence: TGTGCCAGCCGCCATCGCAGGGGAAGCGAGGAGACCCAGTACTTC.

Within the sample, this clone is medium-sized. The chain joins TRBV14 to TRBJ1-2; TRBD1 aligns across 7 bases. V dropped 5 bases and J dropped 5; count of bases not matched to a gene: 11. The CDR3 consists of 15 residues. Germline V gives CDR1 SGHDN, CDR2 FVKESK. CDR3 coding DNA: TGTGCCAGCAGCGGACGACAGGGAACACTGTATGGCTACACCTTC. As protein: CASSGRQGTLYGYTF.

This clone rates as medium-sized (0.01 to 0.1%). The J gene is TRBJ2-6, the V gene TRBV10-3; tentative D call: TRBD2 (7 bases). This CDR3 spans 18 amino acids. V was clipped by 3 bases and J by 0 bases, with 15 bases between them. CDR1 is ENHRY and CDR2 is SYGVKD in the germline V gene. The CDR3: CAISDPGGPHSGANVLTF. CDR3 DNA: TGTGCCATCAGTGACCCGGGGGGCCCTCACTCTGGGGCCAACGTCCTGACTTTC.

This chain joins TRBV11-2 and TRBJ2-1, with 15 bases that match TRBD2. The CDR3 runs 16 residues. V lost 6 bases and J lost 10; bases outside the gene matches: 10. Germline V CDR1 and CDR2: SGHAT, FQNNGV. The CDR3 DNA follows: TGTGCCAGCAGTCGATATGGACTAGCGGGAGGGCGAGAGCAGTTCTTC. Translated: CASSRYGLAGGREQFF.

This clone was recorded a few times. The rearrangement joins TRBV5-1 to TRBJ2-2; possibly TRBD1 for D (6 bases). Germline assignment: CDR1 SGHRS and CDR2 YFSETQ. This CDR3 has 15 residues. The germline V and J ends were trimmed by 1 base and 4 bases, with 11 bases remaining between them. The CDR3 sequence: CASSLTGWVTGELFF. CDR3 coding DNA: TGCGCCAGCAGCTTGACAGGGTGGGTCACCGGGGAGCTGTTTTTT.